This passage covers 27 T cell receptor beta chains from one sample sequenced in a study of control samples from healthy donors and cancer patients. Repertoires were generated with immunoSEQ multiplex PCR, while TCRdb's copy carries only in-frame clones and drops some. Among under 200,000 clones listed, over 85% were seen once. Input material: blood. All receptors come from a woman between 55 and 75 years old in good health.

The rearrangement joins TRBV19 to TRBJ1-1; TRBD1 is a possible D gene (6 bases). Germline V lookup: CDR1 LNHDA, CDR2 SQIVND (reference sequence). V shed 4 bases and J shed 1 base, with 16 bases lying between them. The CDR3 covers 16 residues. The CDR3, as DNA: TGTGCCAGTAGTAACGGTTCGGGACAACCGAACACTGAAGCTTTCTTT. This gives the protein CASSNGSGQPNTEAFF.

The chain employs TRBV4-2 and TRBJ2-1; TRBD2 matches at 14 bases. The CDR3 runs 22 residues. The V and J ends lost 0 bases and 4 bases, in that order; junction bases with no gene match: 17. Germline V CDR1 and CDR2: LGHNA, YNFKEQ. The CDR3 spells CASSQDLGDGLAGGSKYNEQFF. The CDR3 DNA follows: TGTGCCAGCAGCCAAGATCTGGGGGACGGACTAGCGGGGGGCTCAAAATACAATGAGCAGTTCTTC.

The rearrangement uses TRBV27 and TRBJ1-1, with D tentatively TRBD1 (5 bases). Germline V gene data show CDR1 as MNHEY and CDR2 as SMNVEV (reference sequence). Trimming left V 6 bases short and J 3 bases short, with 20 bases between. The CDR3 is 16 residues long. CDR3 bases: TGTGCCAGCAGGGAGATCAGGGTTTATCGGGACACTGAAGCTTTCTTT. Residues: CASREIRVYRDTEAFF.

The chain carries TRBV19 and TRBJ2-2; 12 nucleotides align to TRBD1. CDR1 is LNHDA, CDR2 SQIVND, per germline (reference sequence). The CDR3 consists of 17 residues. Trimming cost V 1 base and J 8 bases; bases outside gene matches: 8. DNA of the CDR3: TGTGCCAGTAGTATAGTAAGGGGACAGGGGGCTTCAGGGGAGCTGTTTTTT. This codes for CASSIVRGQGASGELFF.

This clone occurred a few times. The V call is TRBV12-3 or TRBV12-4, the J call TRBJ1-1; D might be TRBD1 (5 bases). The CDR3 contains 13 residues. Trimming took off 11 bases at V and 4 bases at J, with 17 bases between the two ends. Written as DNA, the CDR3 is TGTGCCTCCCGAAGGGGTAGGAGCACTGAAGCTTTCTTT. The encoded protein is CASRRGRSTEAFF.

The chain joins TRBV10-3 to TRBJ2-2; 11 nucleotides line up with TRBD2. CDR1 is ENHRY, CDR2 SYGVKD, per germline. The CDR3 is 14 amino acids. V shed 10 bases, J shed 6 bases, and the junction held 7 bases outside the gene matches. CDR3 sequence reads: CATNSGGAAGELFF. In DNA, the CDR3 is TGTGCCACCAATAGCGGGGGGGCGGCCGGGGAGCTGTTTTTT.

The rearrangement joins TRBV5-5 to TRBJ1-5; D possibly corresponds to TRBD1 (6 bases). Trimming removed 4 bases at V and 2 bases at J, with 16 bases between. This CDR3 spans 16 amino acids. Germline lookup yields CDR1 SGHKS and CDR2 YYEKEE (reference sequence). CDR3 region: CASSLPDRRGNQPQHF. The CDR3 bases are TGTGCCAGCAGCCTCCCTGACAGGAGGGGCAATCAGCCCCAGCATTTT.

This clone was recorded only once. The rearrangement links TRBV5-1 to TRBJ2-2, with D maybe TRBD2 (6 bases). V lost 0 bases, J lost 8 bases, and 17 bases lay in between. The V gene's germline CDR1 is SGHRS and CDR2 YFSETQ. CDR3 size: 16 residues. CDR3 in amino acids: CASSLVAGGFHGELFF. DNA of the CDR3: TGCGCCAGCAGCTTGGTTGCCGGGGGTTTCCATGGGGAGCTGTTTTTT.

The chain couples TRBV2 to TRBJ1-5; D is unresolved. Trimming stripped 1 base from V and 3 bases from J, with 7 bases between. This CDR3 is 14 amino acids long. Per the germline V gene, CDR1 is SNHLY and CDR2 is FYNNEI. DNA of the CDR3: TGTGCCAGCAGTGAAGAAAGTATCAATCAGCCCCAGCATTTT. Protein: CASSEESINQPQHF.

This chain joins TRBV30 and TRBJ1-6; no firm D call. CDR3 size: 15 residues. Trimming shortened V by 2 bases and J by 4 bases, and 12 bases separated the two germline ends. Germline V gene sequence: CDR1 GTSNPN, CDR2 SVGIG (reference sequence). CDR3 sequence reads: CAWSREVSYNSPLHF. CDR3 nucleotide sequence: TGTGCCTGGAGTCGGGAGGTATCATATAATTCACCCCTCCACTTT.

J is TRBJ1-3 and V is TRBV12-3 or TRBV12-4, with unresolved D. The CDR3 contains 13 residues. The V end lost 10 bases, the J end lost 4 bases, and 14 bases lay between the germline ends. CDR3 residues: CATTLMGGNTIYF. The CDR3 bases are TGTGCCACTACCCTAATGGGAGGAAACACCATATATTTT.

The V call is TRBV4-3, the J call TRBJ2-4; 10 bases align to TRBD2. This CDR3 has 19 amino acids. Looked up from germline, CDR1 is LGHNA and CDR2 is YSLEER. The V segment lost 4 bases and the J segment 3 bases; nucleotides outside the gene matches: 15. CDR3 sequence reads: CASSPLSLAGANGKNIQYF. The CDR3 coding sequence is TGCGCCAGCAGCCCTTTATCCCTAGCGGGGGCTAATGGCAAAAACATTCAGTACTTC.

The CDR3 spells CASSPYLQGAGTEAFF. In DNA, the CDR3 is TGTGCCAGTAGTCCCTACCTTCAGGGGGCTGGCACTGAAGCTTTCTTT. The chain recombines TRBV19 with TRBJ1-1; 8 nucleotides match TRBD1. CDR1 is LNHDA, CDR2 SQIVND, per germline (reference sequence). Losses at the gene ends were 5 bases for V and 4 bases for J; bases not matched to a gene: 12. The CDR3 spans 16 residues.

The rearrangement joins TRBV11-2 to TRBJ2-1; D ambiguous. Germline-derived CDR1 and CDR2 are SGHAT and FQNNGV. Trimming shortened V by 5 bases and J by 0 bases, and 11 bases separated the two germline ends. The CDR3 runs to 15 residues. The chain's CDR3 is CASSNSWSSYNEQFF. The CDR3 DNA is TGTGCCAGCAGCAATAGCTGGAGCTCCTACAATGAGCAGTTCTTC.

The chain has TRBV9 and TRBJ1-3; 7 bases align to TRBD1. Germline lookup yields CDR1 SGDLS and CDR2 YYNGEE. Trimming removed 3 bases from V and 4 bases from J; junction bases left unmatched: 13. The CDR3 extends over 17 amino acids. The CDR3 region is CASSASGTVEWGNTIYF. The CDR3 DNA follows: TGTGCCAGCAGCGCCTCCGGGACAGTGGAATGGGGAAACACCATATATTTT.

The sample holds a few counts of this clone. The chain combines TRBV4-1 with TRBJ1-2; 10 bases map to TRBD1. Germline V CDR1 and CDR2: MGHRA, YSYEKL. This CDR3 has 15 amino acids. V was clipped by 1 base and J by 3 bases; unmatched bases: 2. The CDR3 loop is CASSQAGQGYYGYTF. As DNA, the CDR3 is TGCGCCAGCAGCCAAGCGGGACAGGGGTACTATGGCTACACCTTC.

The rearrangement joins TRBV9 to TRBJ2-1; TRBD1 matches at 8 bases. CDR3 length: 14 amino acids. The J segment lost 9 bases and the V segment lost 4 bases, leaving 9 bases of the junction unmatched. Germline V CDR1 and CDR2: SGDLS, YYNGEE. CDR3 residues: CASSFWTGYGEQFF. In DNA form, the CDR3 reads TGTGCCAGCAGCTTTTGGACAGGGTACGGTGAGCAGTTCTTC.

The chain uses TRBV19 and TRBJ1-5; TRBD1 aligns across 10 bases. The CDR3 loop spans 17 amino acids. V gave up 3 bases and J gave up 2 bases; unmatched junction bases: 7. Germline V gene lookup returns CDR1 LNHDA and CDR2 SQIVND (reference sequence). The CDR3 DNA reads TGTGCCAGTAGTATCGGGACAGGGGAATTGCGCAATCAGCCCCAGCATTTT. Residues: CASSIGTGELRNQPQHF.

The rearrangement uses TRBV4-3 and TRBJ2-7; 10 nucleotides match TRBD1. V shed 0 bases, J shed 2 bases, and the junction held 4 bases outside the gene matches. The CDR3 is 16 residues long. Per germline, CDR1 LGHNA and CDR2 YSLEER. The CDR3 is CASSQDQTGGTYEQYF. The CDR3 bases are TGCGCCAGCAGCCAAGACCAGACAGGGGGCACCTACGAGCAGTACTTC.

The rearrangement links TRBV6-2 or TRBV6-3 to TRBJ2-7; D might be TRBD1 (5 bases). Germline assignment: CDR1 MNHEY and CDR2 SVGEGT. Trimming removed 5 bases from V and 4 bases from J, with 18 bases in between. This CDR3 contains 15 residues. In nucleotides, the CDR3 is TGTGCCAGCAGTAGCCCGGATCCCCAGGGATACGAGCAGTACTTC. It codes for CASSSPDPQGYEQYF.

The V call is TRBV24-1, the J call TRBJ2-6; possibly TRBD2 for D (5 bases). CDR3 length: 17 residues. Germline V gives CDR1 KGHDR, CDR2 SFDVKD. V was pared by 3 bases and J by 0 bases, with 11 bases between. CDR3: CATSDRVGDSGANVLTF. CDR3 in DNA: TGTGCCACCAGTGATCGTGTCGGGGACTCTGGGGCCAACGTCCTGACTTTC.

Of note for this clone: Different DNA sequences within this sample yield the same CDR3. The V gene is TRBV18, the J gene TRBJ2-7, with TRBD1 matching 7 bases. CDR3 length equals 13 residues. The germline V gene has CDR1 KGHSH and CDR2 LQKENI. Trimming took 2 bases from V and 6 from J; bases not matched to a gene: 4. CDR3 loop: CASSPAGDSEQYF. CDR3 nucleotides: TGTGCCAGCTCACCAGCAGGGGACAGCGAGCAGTACTTC. The variable domain in full, completed from reference TRBV18 and TRBJ2-7, reads NAGVMQNPRHLVRRRGQEARLRCSPMKGHSHVYWYRQLPEEGLKFMVYLQKENIIDESGMPKERFSAEFPKEGPSILRIQQVVRGDSAAYFCASSPAGDSEQYFGPGTRLTVT.

V and J are TRBV4-3 and TRBJ1-2; D possibly corresponds to TRBD1 (6 bases). CDR1 and CDR2 from the germline V gene are LGHNA and YSLEER. The ends were cut back, 3 bases at V and 3 bases at J, with 11 bases in the middle. The CDR3 has 14 amino acids. The CDR3 DNA reads TGCGCCAGCAGCCATGCCAGGACAGACTATGGCTACACCTTC. It encodes CASSHARTDYGYTF.

V usage is TRBV10-2 and J usage is TRBJ2-7; D call uncertain. CDR3 length equals 13 residues. CDR1 is WSHSY and CDR2 is SAAADI in the germline V gene. V was clipped by 3 bases and J by 0 bases, with 6 bases between them. The CDR3 is CASSEVYSYEQYF. As DNA, the CDR3 is TGCGCCAGCAGTGAAGTTTACTCCTACGAGCAGTACTTC.

A few counts support this clone. The chain has TRBV19 and TRBJ1-5; possibly TRBD1 for D (5 bases). Between the trimmed V and J ends, which lost 4 bases and 3 bases, there was a span of 10 bases. The CDR3 sequence is 14 residues long. Germline V gives CDR1 LNHDA, CDR2 SQIVND (reference sequence). CDR3 bases: TGTGCCAGTAGTACTGGGACGTTCAATCAGCCCCAGCATTTT. This gives the protein CASSTGTFNQPQHF.

The chain has TRBV3-1 (or the pseudogene TRBV3-2) and TRBJ2-4; D is perhaps TRBD2 (6 bases). V was pared by 0 bases and J by 7 bases, with 13 bases between. This CDR3 has 15 amino acids. Per germline, CDR1 LGHDT and CDR2 YNNKEL (reference sequence). This chain's CDR3 is CASSQDLGGFNIQYF. Here the CDR3 DNA reads TGTGCCAGCAGCCAAGATCTCGGAGGGTTCAACATTCAGTACTTC.

The chain combines TRBV6-5 with TRBJ1-3; D is unresolved. CDR3 length: 13 residues. CDR1 and CDR2 from the germline V gene are MNHEY and SVGAGI. Trimming took off 7 bases at V and 0 bases at J, with 7 bases between the two ends. CDR3 region: CASKSSSGNTIYF. The CDR3 DNA reads TGTGCCAGCAAATCAAGCTCTGGAAACACCATATATTTT.